This TCR beta chain was observed in a study of blood T cell repertoires in COVID-19. Study summary: COVID-19 samples collected from the United States, Italy and Spain covered acute and convalescent phases. Sources were T cells, B-cell-depleted T cells, or PBMCs; the material itself was cDNA or gDNA.

In the study's own analysis: Estimated nucleated cell counts came from reference gene primer amplification. The data were produced by immunoSEQ multiplex PCR, yet TCRdb's version contains in-frame clones alone and is incomplete. V, J and clone size were drawn from that table, and D and trimming were deduced from the DNA. The sample has about 28,000 clones; roughly 85% are singletons. Material: peripheral blood. The sequence was obtained from a human donor in a cohort sampled during active COVID-19.

The CDR3 coding sequence is TGTGCCAGCTCCCCGCGGACAGGGAGAGGCGAGCAGTACTTC. As protein: CASSPRTGRGEQYF. The chain has TRBV18 and TRBJ2-7, with TRBD1 matching 8 bases. The CDR3 extends over 14 amino acids. The trim removed 6 bases at V and 6 bases at J, leaving 10 bases unmatched. CDR1 and CDR2 from the germline V gene are KGHSH and LQKENI. Drawing the rest from reference TRBV18 and TRBJ2-7, the complete variable domain is NAGVMQNPRHLVRRRGQEARLRCSPMKGHSHVYWYRQLPEEGLKFMVYLQKENIIDESGMPKERFSAEFPKEGPSILRIQQVVRGDSAAYFCASSPRTGRGEQYFGPGTRLTVT.